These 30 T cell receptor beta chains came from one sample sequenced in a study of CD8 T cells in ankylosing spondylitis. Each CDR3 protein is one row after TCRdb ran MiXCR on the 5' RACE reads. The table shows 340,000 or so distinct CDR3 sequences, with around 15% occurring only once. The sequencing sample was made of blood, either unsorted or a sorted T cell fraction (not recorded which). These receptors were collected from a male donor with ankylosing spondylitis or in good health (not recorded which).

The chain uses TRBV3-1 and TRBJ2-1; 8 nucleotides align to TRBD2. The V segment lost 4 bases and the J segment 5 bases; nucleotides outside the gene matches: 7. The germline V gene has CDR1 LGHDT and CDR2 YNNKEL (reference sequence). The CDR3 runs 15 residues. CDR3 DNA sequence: TGTGCCAGCAGCCGCTCAAGCGGGGGCCACAATGAGCAGTTCTTC. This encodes CASSRSSGGHNEQFF.

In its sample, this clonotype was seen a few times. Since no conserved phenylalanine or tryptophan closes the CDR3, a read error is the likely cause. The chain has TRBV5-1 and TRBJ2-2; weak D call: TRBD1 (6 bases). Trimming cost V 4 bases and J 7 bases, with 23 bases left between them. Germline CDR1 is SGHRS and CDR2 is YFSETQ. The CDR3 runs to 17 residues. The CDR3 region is CASSPRPIQGFGGELFL. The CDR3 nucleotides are TGCGCCAGCAGCCCTCGACCTATCCAGGGGTTTGGCGGGGAGCTGTTTTTA.

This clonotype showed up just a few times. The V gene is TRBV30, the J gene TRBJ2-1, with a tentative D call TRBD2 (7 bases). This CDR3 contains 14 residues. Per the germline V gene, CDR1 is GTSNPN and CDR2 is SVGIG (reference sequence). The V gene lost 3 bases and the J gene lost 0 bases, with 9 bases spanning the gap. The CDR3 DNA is TGTGCCTGGAGCGGGGGGCACTCCTACAATGAGCAGTTCTTC. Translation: CAWSGGHSYNEQFF.

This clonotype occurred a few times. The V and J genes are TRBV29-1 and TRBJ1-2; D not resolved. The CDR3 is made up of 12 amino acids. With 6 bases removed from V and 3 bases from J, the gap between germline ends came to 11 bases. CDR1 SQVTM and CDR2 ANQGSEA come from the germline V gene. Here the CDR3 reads CSVRAGDYGYTF. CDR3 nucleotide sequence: TGCAGCGTCCGTGCCGGGGACTATGGCTACACCTTC. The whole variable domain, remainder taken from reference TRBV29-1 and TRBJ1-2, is SAVISQKPSRDICQRGTSLTIQCQVDSQVTMMFWYRQQPGQSLTLIATANQGSEATYESGFVIDKFPISRPNLTFSTLTVSNMSPEDSSIYLCSVRAGDYGYTFGSGTRLTVV.

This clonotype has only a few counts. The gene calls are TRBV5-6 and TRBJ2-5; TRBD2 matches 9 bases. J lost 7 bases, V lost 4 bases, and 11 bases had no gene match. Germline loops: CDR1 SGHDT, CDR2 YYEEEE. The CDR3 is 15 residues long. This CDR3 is CASSPRGSGSGTQYF. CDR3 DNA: TGTGCCAGCAGCCCACGGGGTAGCGGGAGTGGGACCCAGTACTTC.

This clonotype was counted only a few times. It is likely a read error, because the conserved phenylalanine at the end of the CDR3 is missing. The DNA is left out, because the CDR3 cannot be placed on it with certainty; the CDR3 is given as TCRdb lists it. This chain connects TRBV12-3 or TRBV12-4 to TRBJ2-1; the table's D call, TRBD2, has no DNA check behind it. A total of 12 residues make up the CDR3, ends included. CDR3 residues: CASSRHGLAAQL.

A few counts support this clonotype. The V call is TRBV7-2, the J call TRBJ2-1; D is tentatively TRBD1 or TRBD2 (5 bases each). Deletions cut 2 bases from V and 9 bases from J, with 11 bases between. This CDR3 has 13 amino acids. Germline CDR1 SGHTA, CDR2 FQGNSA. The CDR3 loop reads CASSLSGAGEQFF. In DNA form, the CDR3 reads TGTGCCAGCAGCTTATCCGGGGCCGGTGAGCAGTTCTTC.

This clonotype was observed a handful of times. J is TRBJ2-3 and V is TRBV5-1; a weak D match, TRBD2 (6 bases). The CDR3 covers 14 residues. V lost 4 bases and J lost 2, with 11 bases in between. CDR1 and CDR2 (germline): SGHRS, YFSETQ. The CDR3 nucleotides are TGCGCCAGCAGCGCGGGACTCTTCACAGATACGCAGTATTTT. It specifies CASSAGLFTDTQYF.

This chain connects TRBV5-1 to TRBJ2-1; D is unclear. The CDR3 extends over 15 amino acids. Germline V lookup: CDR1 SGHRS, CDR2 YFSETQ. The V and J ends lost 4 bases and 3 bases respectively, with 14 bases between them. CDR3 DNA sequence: TGCGCCAGCAGCGACCGACTGGATTACTACAATGAGCAGTTCTTC. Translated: CASSDRLDYYNEQFF.

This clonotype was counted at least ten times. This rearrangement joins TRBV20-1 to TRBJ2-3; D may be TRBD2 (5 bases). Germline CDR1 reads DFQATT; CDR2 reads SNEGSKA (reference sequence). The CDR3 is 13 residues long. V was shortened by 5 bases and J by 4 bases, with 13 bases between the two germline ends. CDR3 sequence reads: CSAPLDSADTQYF. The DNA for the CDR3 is TGCAGTGCTCCCCTTGATAGCGCAGATACGCAGTATTTT.

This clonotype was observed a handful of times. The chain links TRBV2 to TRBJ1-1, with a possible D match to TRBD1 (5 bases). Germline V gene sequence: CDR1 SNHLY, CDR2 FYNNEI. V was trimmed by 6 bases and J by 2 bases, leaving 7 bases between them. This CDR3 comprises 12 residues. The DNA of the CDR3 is TGTGCCAGCAGGTGGACAAACACTGAAGCTTTCTTT. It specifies CASRWTNTEAFF.

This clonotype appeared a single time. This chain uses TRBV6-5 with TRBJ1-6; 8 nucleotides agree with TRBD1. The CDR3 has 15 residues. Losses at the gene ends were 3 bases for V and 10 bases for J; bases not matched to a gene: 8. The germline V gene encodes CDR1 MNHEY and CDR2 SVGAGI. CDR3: CASSYSGGGGSPLHF. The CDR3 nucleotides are TGTGCCAGCAGTTATTCAGGGGGCGGAGGATCACCCCTCCACTTT.

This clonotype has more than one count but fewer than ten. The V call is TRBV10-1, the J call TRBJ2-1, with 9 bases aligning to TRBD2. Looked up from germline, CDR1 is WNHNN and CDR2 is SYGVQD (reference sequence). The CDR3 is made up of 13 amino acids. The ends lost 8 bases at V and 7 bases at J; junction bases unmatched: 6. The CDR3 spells CASSGTSRNEQFF. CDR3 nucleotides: TGCGCCAGCTCCGGGACTAGCAGAAATGAGCAGTTCTTC.

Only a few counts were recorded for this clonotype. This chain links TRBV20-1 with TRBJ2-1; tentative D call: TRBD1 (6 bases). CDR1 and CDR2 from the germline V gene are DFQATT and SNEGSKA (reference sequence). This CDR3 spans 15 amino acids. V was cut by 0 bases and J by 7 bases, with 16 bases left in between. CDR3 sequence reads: CSARDRVGAANEQFF. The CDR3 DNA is TGCAGTGCTAGAGATCGAGTGGGGGCAGCGAATGAGCAGTTCTTC.

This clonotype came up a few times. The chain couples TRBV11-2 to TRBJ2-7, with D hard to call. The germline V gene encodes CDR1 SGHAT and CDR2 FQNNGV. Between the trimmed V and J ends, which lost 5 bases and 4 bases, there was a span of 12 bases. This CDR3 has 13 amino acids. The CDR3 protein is CASSRKTGYEQYF. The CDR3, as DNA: TGTGCCAGCAGCAGAAAGACCGGATACGAGCAGTACTTC.

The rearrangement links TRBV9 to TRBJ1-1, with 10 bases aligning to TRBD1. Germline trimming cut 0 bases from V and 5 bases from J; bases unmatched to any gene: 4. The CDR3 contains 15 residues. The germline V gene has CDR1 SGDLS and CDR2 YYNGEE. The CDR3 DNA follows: TGTGCCAGCAGCGTAGACTGGGACAGGGGAACTGAAGCTTTCTTT. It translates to CASSVDWDRGTEAFF. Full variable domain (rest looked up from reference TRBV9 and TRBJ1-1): DSGVTQTPKHLITATGQRVTLRCSPRSGDLSVYWYQQSLDQGLQFLIQYYNGEERAKGNILERFSAQQFPDLHSELNLSSLELGDSALYFCASSVDWDRGTEAFFGQGTRLTVV.

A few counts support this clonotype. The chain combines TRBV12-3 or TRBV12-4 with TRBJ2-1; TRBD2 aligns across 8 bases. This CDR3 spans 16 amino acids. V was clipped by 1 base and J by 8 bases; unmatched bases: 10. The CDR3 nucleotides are TGTGCCAGCAGTTTAGTCCGGGAGGGCCTTGGGGATGAGCAGTTCTTC. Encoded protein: CASSLVREGLGDEQFF.

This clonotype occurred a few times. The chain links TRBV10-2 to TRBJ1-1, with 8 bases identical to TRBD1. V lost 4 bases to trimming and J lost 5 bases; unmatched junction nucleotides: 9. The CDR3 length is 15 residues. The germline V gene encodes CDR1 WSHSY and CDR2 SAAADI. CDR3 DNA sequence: TGCGCCAGCAGTGCGACCCGGACAGGGAGAACTGAAGCTTTCTTT. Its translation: CASSATRTGRTEAFF.

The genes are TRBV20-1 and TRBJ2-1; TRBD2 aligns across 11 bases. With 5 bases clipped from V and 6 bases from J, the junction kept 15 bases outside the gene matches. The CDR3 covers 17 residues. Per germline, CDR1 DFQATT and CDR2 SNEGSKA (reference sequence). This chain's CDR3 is CSASPASGRMLGNEQFF. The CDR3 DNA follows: TGCAGTGCTTCCCCAGCTAGCGGGAGGATGTTGGGCAATGAGCAGTTCTTC.

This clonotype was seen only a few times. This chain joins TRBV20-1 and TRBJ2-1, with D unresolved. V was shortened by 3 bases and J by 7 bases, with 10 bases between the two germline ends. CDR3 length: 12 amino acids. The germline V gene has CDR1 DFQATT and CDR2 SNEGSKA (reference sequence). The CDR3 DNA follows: TGCAGTGCTAGGACGGAGTGGAATGAGCAGTTCTTC. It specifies CSARTEWNEQFF.

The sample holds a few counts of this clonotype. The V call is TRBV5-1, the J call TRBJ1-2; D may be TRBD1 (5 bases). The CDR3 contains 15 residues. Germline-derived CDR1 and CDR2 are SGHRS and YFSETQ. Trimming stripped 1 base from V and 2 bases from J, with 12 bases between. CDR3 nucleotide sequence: TGCGCCAGCAGCTTGCAGGGACTGGGAAACTATGGCTACACCTTC. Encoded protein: CASSLQGLGNYGYTF.

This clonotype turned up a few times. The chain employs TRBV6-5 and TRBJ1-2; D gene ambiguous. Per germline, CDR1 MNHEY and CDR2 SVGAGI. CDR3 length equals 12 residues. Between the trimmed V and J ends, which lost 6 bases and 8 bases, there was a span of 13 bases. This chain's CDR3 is CASSRPYGGYTF. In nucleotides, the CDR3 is TGTGCCAGCAGCCGACCTTATGGCGGCTACACCTTC.

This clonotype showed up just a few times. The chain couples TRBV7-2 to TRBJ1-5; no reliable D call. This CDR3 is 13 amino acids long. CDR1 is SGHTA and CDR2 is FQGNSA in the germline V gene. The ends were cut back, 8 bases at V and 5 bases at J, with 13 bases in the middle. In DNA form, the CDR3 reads TGTGCCAGCGCCCGAACAGACGATCAGCCCCAGCATTTT. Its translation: CASARTDDQPQHF. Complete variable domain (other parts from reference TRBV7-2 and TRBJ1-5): GAGVSQSPSNKVTEKGKDVELRCDPISGHTALYWYRQSLGQGLEFLIYFQGNSAPDKSGLPSDRFSAERTGGSVSTLTIQRTQQEDSAVYLCASARTDDQPQHFGDGTRLSIL.

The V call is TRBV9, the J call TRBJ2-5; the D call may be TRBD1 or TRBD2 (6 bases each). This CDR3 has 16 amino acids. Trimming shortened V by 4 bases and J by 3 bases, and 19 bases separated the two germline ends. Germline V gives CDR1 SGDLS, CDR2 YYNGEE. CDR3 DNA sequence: TGTGCCAGCAGCTTCAACCTAGCGCCAGGGGAAGAGACCCAGTACTTC. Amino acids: CASSFNLAPGEETQYF.

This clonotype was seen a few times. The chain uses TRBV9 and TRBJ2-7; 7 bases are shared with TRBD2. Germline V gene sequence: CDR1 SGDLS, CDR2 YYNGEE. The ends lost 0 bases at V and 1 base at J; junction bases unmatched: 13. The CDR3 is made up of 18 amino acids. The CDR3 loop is CASSVGAPHLAESYEQYF. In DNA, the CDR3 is TGTGCCAGCAGCGTAGGGGCCCCACACCTAGCGGAATCCTACGAGCAGTACTTC.

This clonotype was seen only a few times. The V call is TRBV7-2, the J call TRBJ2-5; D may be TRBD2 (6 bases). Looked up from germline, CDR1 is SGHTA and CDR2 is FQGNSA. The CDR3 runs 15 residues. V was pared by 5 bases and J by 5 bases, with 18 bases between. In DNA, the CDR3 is TGTGCCAGCAGCCCGCGGGATCAACAGTGGGAGACCCAGTACTTC. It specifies CASSPRDQQWETQYF.

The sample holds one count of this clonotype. The DNA for the CDR3 is TGTGCCAGCAGTTACCAGCGGGGGGTGGATGGCTACACCTTC. Translated, it gives CASSYQRGVDGYTF. The J gene is TRBJ1-2, the V gene TRBV12-3 or TRBV12-4; TRBD1 might be the D (5 bases). Trimming left V 4 bases short and J 6 bases short, with 15 bases between. The length of the CDR3 is 14 residues.

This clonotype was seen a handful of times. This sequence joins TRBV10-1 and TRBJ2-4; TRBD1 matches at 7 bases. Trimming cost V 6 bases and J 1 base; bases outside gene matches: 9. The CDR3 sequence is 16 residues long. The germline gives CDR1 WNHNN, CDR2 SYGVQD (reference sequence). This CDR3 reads CASSENRGMAKNIQYF. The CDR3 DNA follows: TGCGCCAGCAGCGAAAACAGGGGAATGGCCAAAAACATTCAGTACTTC.

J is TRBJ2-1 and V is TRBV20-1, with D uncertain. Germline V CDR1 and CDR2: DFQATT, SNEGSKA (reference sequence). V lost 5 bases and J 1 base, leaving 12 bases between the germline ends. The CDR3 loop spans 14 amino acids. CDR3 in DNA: TGCAGTGCTCTCGGGTCTCGGTCCTACAATGAGCAGTTCTTC. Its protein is CSALGSRSYNEQFF.

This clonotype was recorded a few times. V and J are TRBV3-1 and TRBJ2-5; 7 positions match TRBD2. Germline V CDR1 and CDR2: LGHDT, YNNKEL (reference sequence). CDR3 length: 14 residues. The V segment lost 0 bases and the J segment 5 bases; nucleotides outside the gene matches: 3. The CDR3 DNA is TGTGCCAGCAGCCAAGATCGGGGGGAGGAGACCCAGTACTTC. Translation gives CASSQDRGEETQYF.